This is a list of T cell receptor beta chains from one sample in a study of blood T cell repertoires in COVID-19. Measured with immunoSEQ multiplex PCR; TCRdb has only the in-frame clones, and not every one. The sample shows 320,000 or so clones, about 90% of them seen only once. Sequences were obtained from PBMCs or T cells enriched from blood (not recorded which). The receptors come from a woman in her twenties or thirties who had recovered from COVID-19. CDR3s include the opening cysteine and the closing phenylalanine or tryptophan. Each record gives: V gene, J gene, CDR3 length, D gene, clone size, CDR3 DNA, CDR3 protein. D genes are given only for firm matches. Where a row states a size, it is once, few, many or the class of an expanded clone; other rows omit it.

V gene: TRBV7-8
J gene: TRBJ1-6
CDR3 length: 17
D gene: -
clone size: -
CDR3 DNA: TGTGCCAGCAGCGGAACCCGACAGCTAACCTATAATTCACCCCTCCACTTT
CDR3 protein: CASSGTRQLTYNSPLHF

V gene: TRBV9
J gene: TRBJ2-3
CDR3 length: 18
D gene: TRBD1
clone size: -
CDR3 DNA: TGTGCCAGCAGCGTAGACCGAGGCGGACAGGGTCGGACAGATACGCAGTATTTT
CDR3 protein: CASSVDRGGQGRTDTQYF

V gene: TRBV28
J gene: TRBJ2-7
CDR3 length: 15
D gene: TRBD1
clone size: once
CDR3 DNA: TGTGCCAGCAGTGCTCCGGGACAGGGAGTTATCGAGCAGTACTTC
CDR3 protein: CASSAPGQGVIEQYF

V gene: TRBV11-3
J gene: TRBJ2-5
CDR3 length: 14
D gene: -
clone size: -
CDR3 DNA: TGTGCCAGCAGCTTAGGCCAGGGGCAAGAGACCCAGTACTTC
CDR3 protein: CASSLGQGQETQYF

V gene: TRBV6-2/TRBV6-3
J gene: TRBJ1-1
CDR3 length: 15
D gene: TRBD1
clone size: -
CDR3 DNA: TGTGCCAGCAGCACCGGGACAGGGGGCCACACTGAAGCTTTCTTT
CDR3 protein: CASSTGTGGHTEAFF

V gene: TRBV11-2
J gene: TRBJ2-2
CDR3 length: 15
D gene: -
clone size: -
CDR3 DNA: TGTGCCAGCAGCCCTGGGGGGGCTAGGACCGGGGAGCTGTTTTTT
CDR3 protein: CASSPGGARTGELFF

V gene: TRBV18
J gene: TRBJ1-1
CDR3 length: 14
D gene: -
clone size: few
CDR3 DNA: TGTGCCAGCTCACCAGGGGCTAGGAACTCTGAAGCTTTCTTT
CDR3 protein: CASSPGARNSEAFF

V gene: TRBV6-1
J gene: TRBJ2-7
CDR3 length: 12
D gene: -
clone size: few
CDR3 DNA: TGTGCCAGCAGTGAAGTCCAGATCGGAGTGTACTTC
CDR3 protein: CASSEVQIGVYF

V gene: TRBV2
J gene: TRBJ2-5
CDR3 length: 15
D gene: TRBD2
clone size: -
CDR3 DNA: TGTGCCAGCAGTGAAGCGCTAGCGGGGGGGTCGACCCAGTACTTC
CDR3 protein: CASSEALAGGSTQYF

V gene: TRBV19
J gene: TRBJ2-6
CDR3 length: 16
D gene: -
clone size: -
CDR3 DNA: TGTGCCAGTAGTTTTGGTCCCCGAGGTGGGGCCAACGTCCTGACTTTC
CDR3 protein: CASSFGPRGGANVLTF

V gene: TRBV10-3
J gene: TRBJ1-3
CDR3 length: 14
D gene: TRBD1
clone size: -
CDR3 DNA: TGTGCCATCAGTGGAGGGACAGGCGCAGGCACCATATATTTT
CDR3 protein: CAISGGTGAGTIYF

V gene: TRBV30
J gene: TRBJ1-2
CDR3 length: 15
D gene: TRBD1
clone size: -
CDR3 DNA: TGTGCCTGGAGTGACCCGGACAGGGGGACCTATGGCTACACCTTC
CDR3 protein: CAWSDPDRGTYGYTF

V gene: TRBV30
J gene: TRBJ1-5
CDR3 length: 13
D gene: -
clone size: -
CDR3 DNA: TGTGCCTGTCACACAGGGACCGACCAGCCCCAGCATTTT
CDR3 protein: CACHTGTDQPQHF

V gene: TRBV3-1/TRBV3-2
J gene: TRBJ2-2
CDR3 length: 14
D gene: -
clone size: -
CDR3 DNA: TGTGCCAGCAGCCAAGTTGCGGGGCCCGGGGAGCTGTTTTTT
CDR3 protein: CASSQVAGPGELFF

V gene: TRBV4-3
J gene: TRBJ1-2
CDR3 length: 15
D gene: TRBD1
clone size: -
CDR3 DNA: TGCGCCAGCAGCCAAACGAGGGACAGTTACTATGGCTACACCTTC
CDR3 protein: CASSQTRDSYYGYTF

V gene: TRBV11-2
J gene: TRBJ1-4
CDR3 length: 14
D gene: -
clone size: few
CDR3 DNA: TGTGCCAGCAGCTTATCCGGAGCTAATGAAAAACTGTTTTTT
CDR3 protein: CASSLSGANEKLFF

V gene: TRBV4-1
J gene: TRBJ2-1
CDR3 length: 14
D gene: -
clone size: few
CDR3 DNA: TGCGCCAGCAGCCAAGTGGCAGGTTACAATGAGCAGTTCTTC
CDR3 protein: CASSQVAGYNEQFF

V gene: TRBV7-9
J gene: TRBJ1-2
CDR3 length: 15
D gene: -
clone size: few
CDR3 DNA: TGTGCCAGCAGCTCACAGGGTCGGGAACGCGGTGGCTACACCTTC
CDR3 protein: CASSSQGRERGGYTF

V gene: TRBV14
J gene: TRBJ1-6
CDR3 length: 15
D gene: TRBD1
clone size: -
CDR3 DNA: TGTGCCAGCAGCCCGTTGACAGGGGGTAATTCACCCCTCCACTTT
CDR3 protein: CASSPLTGGNSPLHF

V gene: TRBV9
J gene: TRBJ1-1
CDR3 length: 13
D gene: -
clone size: -
CDR3 DNA: TGTGCCAGCAGCGTAGGAGGGCGCACTGAAGCTTTCTTT
CDR3 protein: CASSVGGRTEAFF

V gene: TRBV19
J gene: TRBJ2-1
CDR3 length: 14
D gene: -
clone size: few
CDR3 DNA: TGTGCCAGTAGTATTGCAGGGTTCGCCAATGAGCAGTTCTTC
CDR3 protein: CASSIAGFANEQFF

V gene: TRBV29-1
J gene: TRBJ2-7
CDR3 length: 14
D gene: TRBD2
clone size: -
CDR3 DNA: TGCAGCGCCGGACGGCGGGGGGGCTCCTACGAGCAGTACTTC
CDR3 protein: CSAGRRGGSYEQYF

V gene: TRBV5-1
J gene: TRBJ1-4
CDR3 length: 16
D gene: -
clone size: -
CDR3 DNA: TGCGCCAGCAGCTTGGAAGGAGCGAGGGAACATGAAAAACTGTTTTTT
CDR3 protein: CASSLEGAREHEKLFF

V gene: TRBV5-5
J gene: TRBJ2-1
CDR3 length: 15
D gene: TRBD2
clone size: -
CDR3 DNA: TGTGCCAGCAGCCCCTCTGCGGGGGTCCACAATGAGCAGTTCTTC
CDR3 protein: CASSPSAGVHNEQFF

V gene: TRBV19
J gene: TRBJ1-2
CDR3 length: 15
D gene: TRBD1
clone size: few
CDR3 DNA: TGTGCCAGTAGTATGGACCGGGACAGGGATTTCGGCTACACCTTC
CDR3 protein: CASSMDRDRDFGYTF

V gene: TRBV4-2
J gene: TRBJ2-1
CDR3 length: 16
D gene: TRBD2
clone size: -
CDR3 DNA: TGTGCCAGCAGCCAAGCAGCGGGGGACTACCTCAATGAGCAGTTCTTC
CDR3 protein: CASSQAAGDYLNEQFF

V gene: TRBV5-4
J gene: TRBJ2-2
CDR3 length: 15
D gene: -
clone size: -
CDR3 DNA: TGTGCCAGCAGCCGAAAAGACAAGAACACCGGGGAGCTGTTTTTT
CDR3 protein: CASSRKDKNTGELFF

V gene: TRBV5-1
J gene: TRBJ2-7
CDR3 length: 14
D gene: -
clone size: -
CDR3 DNA: TGCGCCAGCAGCTTGGAACTGGACAGTAACGAGCAGTACTTC
CDR3 protein: CASSLELDSNEQYF

V gene: TRBV27
J gene: TRBJ1-5
CDR3 length: 15
D gene: TRBD1
clone size: -
CDR3 DNA: TGTGCCAGCAGTTCTACGGACAGGGGGCTTCAGCCCCAGCATTTT
CDR3 protein: CASSSTDRGLQPQHF

V gene: TRBV6-1
J gene: TRBJ1-4
CDR3 length: 13
D gene: -
clone size: -
CDR3 DNA: TGTGCCAGCAGTGAAGGGAGAAATGAAAAACTGTTTTTT
CDR3 protein: CASSEGRNEKLFF

V gene: TRBV28
J gene: TRBJ1-5
CDR3 length: 15
D gene: TRBD1
clone size: -
CDR3 DNA: TGTGCCAGCAGTTTCCCAGGGGGCGCGAATCAGCCCCAGCATTTT
CDR3 protein: CASSFPGGANQPQHF

V gene: TRBV5-4
J gene: TRBJ2-5
CDR3 length: 16
D gene: TRBD2
clone size: once
CDR3 DNA: TGTGCCAGCAGCTTGGGGGCGGGGGGCCTTGCTAGGGACCAGTACTTC
CDR3 protein: CASSLGAGGLARDQYF

V gene: TRBV19
J gene: TRBJ1-1
CDR3 length: 14
D gene: TRBD1
clone size: -
CDR3 DNA: TGTGCCAGTAGAACCCAAGGGGGCTGGACTGAAGCTTTCTTT
CDR3 protein: CASRTQGGWTEAFF

V gene: TRBV9
J gene: TRBJ1-2
CDR3 length: 13
D gene: TRBD1
clone size: -
CDR3 DNA: TGTGCCAGCAGCGTAGGACAGGGAGATGGCTACACCTTC
CDR3 protein: CASSVGQGDGYTF

V gene: TRBV6-6
J gene: TRBJ1-4
CDR3 length: 16
D gene: -
clone size: -
CDR3 DNA: TGTGCCAGCAGTTCGTTGTGGCAAGCAACTAATGAAAAACTGTTTTTT
CDR3 protein: CASSSLWQATNEKLFF

V gene: TRBV4-1
J gene: TRBJ2-1
CDR3 length: 16
D gene: TRBD2
clone size: few
CDR3 DNA: TGCGCCAGCAGCCAAGGTCGGCTAGCGGGGACCAATGAGCAGTTCTTC
CDR3 protein: CASSQGRLAGTNEQFF

V gene: TRBV29-1
J gene: TRBJ2-7
CDR3 length: 13
D gene: TRBD2
clone size: -
CDR3 DNA: TGCAGCGCCCAAAGGGGAGGGAAATACGAGCAGTACTTC
CDR3 protein: CSAQRGGKYEQYF

V gene: TRBV30
J gene: TRBJ2-2
CDR3 length: 17
D gene: -
clone size: few
CDR3 DNA: TGTGCCTGGAGCGCCGGGGAGGCAGGGTGGAGCACCGGGGAGCTGTTTTTT
CDR3 protein: CAWSAGEAGWSTGELFF

V gene: TRBV30
J gene: TRBJ1-4
CDR3 length: 15
D gene: -
clone size: -
CDR3 DNA: TGTGCCTGGAGTTCTGGACAGACCTTGAGGGAAAAACTGTTTTTT
CDR3 protein: CAWSSGQTLREKLFF

V gene: TRBV3-1/TRBV3-2
J gene: TRBJ2-2
CDR3 length: 17
D gene: -
clone size: -
CDR3 DNA: TGTGCCAGCAGCCAAATATACAGCGGAGGGCTAAGGGGGGAGCTGTTTTTT
CDR3 protein: CASSQIYSGGLRGELFF

V gene: TRBV7-2
J gene: TRBJ2-4
CDR3 length: 20
D gene: -
clone size: -
CDR3 DNA: TGTGCCAGCAGCTTAGCGGATATGCGGGGACGGGTCAGAGCCAAAAACATTCAGTACTTC
CDR3 protein: CASSLADMRGRVRAKNIQYF

V gene: TRBV2
J gene: TRBJ1-1
CDR3 length: 12
D gene: -
clone size: -
CDR3 DNA: TGTGCCGGGGGACTTAGGAGCACTGAAGCTTTCTTT
CDR3 protein: CAGGLRSTEAFF

V gene: TRBV6-4
J gene: TRBJ2-3
CDR3 length: 15
D gene: TRBD2
clone size: -
CDR3 DNA: TGTGCCAGCAGCCCCAGCGGGGGGGCCGCAAATACGCAGTATTTT
CDR3 protein: CASSPSGGAANTQYF

V gene: TRBV13
J gene: TRBJ2-1
CDR3 length: 12
D gene: -
clone size: -
CDR3 DNA: TGTGCCAGCAGCCCCAACTTCAATGAGCAGTTCTTC
CDR3 protein: CASSPNFNEQFF

V gene: TRBV6-4
J gene: TRBJ1-4
CDR3 length: 14
D gene: TRBD1
clone size: -
CDR3 DNA: TGTGCCAGCAGCCCCGGGACAGGGAATGAAAAACTGTTTTTT
CDR3 protein: CASSPGTGNEKLFF

V gene: TRBV5-1
J gene: TRBJ2-3
CDR3 length: 17
D gene: TRBD2
clone size: -
CDR3 DNA: TGCGCCAGCAGCTTGACCGGGACTAGCGGAGTTACAGATACGCAGTATTTT
CDR3 protein: CASSLTGTSGVTDTQYF

V gene: TRBV28
J gene: TRBJ1-1
CDR3 length: 16
D gene: -
clone size: -
CDR3 DNA: TGTGCCAGCAGCACCCCCCCAGGGAACATGAACACTGAAGCTTTCTTT
CDR3 protein: CASSTPPGNMNTEAFF